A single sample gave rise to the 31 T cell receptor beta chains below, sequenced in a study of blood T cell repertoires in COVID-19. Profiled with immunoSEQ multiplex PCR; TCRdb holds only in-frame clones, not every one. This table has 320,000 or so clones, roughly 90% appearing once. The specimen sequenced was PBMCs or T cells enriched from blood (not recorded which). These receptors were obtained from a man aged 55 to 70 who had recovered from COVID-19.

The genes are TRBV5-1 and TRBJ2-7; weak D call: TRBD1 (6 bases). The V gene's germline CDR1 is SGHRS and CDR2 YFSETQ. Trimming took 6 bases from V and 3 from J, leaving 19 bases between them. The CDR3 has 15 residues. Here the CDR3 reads CASTHTGSGFYEQYF. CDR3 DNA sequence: TGCGCCAGCACCCATACAGGGTCGGGGTTCTACGAGCAGTACTTC.

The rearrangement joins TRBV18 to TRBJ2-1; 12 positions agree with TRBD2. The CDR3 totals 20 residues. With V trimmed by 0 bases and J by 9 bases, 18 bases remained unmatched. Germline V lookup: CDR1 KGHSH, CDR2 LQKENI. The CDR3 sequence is CASSPPFARSFLAGGPEQFF. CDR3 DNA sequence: TGTGCCAGCTCACCACCTTTTGCCAGGTCGTTTCTAGCGGGAGGGCCTGAGCAGTTCTTC.

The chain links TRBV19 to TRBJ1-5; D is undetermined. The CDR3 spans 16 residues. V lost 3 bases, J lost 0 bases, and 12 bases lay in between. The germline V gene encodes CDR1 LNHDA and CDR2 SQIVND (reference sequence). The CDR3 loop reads CASSIPLPNSNQPQHF. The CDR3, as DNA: TGTGCCAGTAGTATCCCCCTCCCTAATAGCAATCAGCCCCAGCATTTT.

The CDR3 reads CASSGTGTANEKLFF. DNA of the CDR3: TGTGCCAGCAGTGGAACCGGGACAGCAAATGAAAAACTGTTTTTT. The chain has TRBV2 and TRBJ1-4, with TRBD1 matching over 7 bases. Losses at the gene ends were 4 bases for V and 5 bases for J; bases not matched to a gene: 7. The germline gives CDR1 SNHLY, CDR2 FYNNEI. CDR3 length: 15 amino acids.

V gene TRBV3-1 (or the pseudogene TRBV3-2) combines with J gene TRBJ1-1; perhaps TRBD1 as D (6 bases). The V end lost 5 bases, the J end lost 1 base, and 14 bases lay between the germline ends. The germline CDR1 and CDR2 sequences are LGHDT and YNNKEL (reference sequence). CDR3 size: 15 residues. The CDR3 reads CASSTLRGPNTEAFF. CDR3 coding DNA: TGTGCCAGCAGCACCCTCAGGGGCCCGAACACTGAAGCTTTCTTT.

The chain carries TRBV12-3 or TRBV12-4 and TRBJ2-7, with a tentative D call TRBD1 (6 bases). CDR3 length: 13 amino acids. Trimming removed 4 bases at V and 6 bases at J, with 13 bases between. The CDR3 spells CASSSQGVSEQYF. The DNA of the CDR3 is TGTGCCAGCAGTTCACAGGGAGTCAGCGAGCAGTACTTC.

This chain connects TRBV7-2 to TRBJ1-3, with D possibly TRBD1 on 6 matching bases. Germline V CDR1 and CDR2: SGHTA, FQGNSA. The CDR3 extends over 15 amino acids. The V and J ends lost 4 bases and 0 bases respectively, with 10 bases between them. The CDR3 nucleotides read TGTGCCAGCAGCTCAGGGGTGAGCTCTGGAAACACCATATATTTT. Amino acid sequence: CASSSGVSSGNTIYF.

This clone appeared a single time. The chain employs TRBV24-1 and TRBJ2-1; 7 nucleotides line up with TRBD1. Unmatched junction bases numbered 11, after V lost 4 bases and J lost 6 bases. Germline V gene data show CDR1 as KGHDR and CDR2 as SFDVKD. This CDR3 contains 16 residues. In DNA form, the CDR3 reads TGTGCCACCAGTGAACCAGGGGGTCAAGGTCGCAATGAGCAGTTCTTC. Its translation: CATSEPGGQGRNEQFF.

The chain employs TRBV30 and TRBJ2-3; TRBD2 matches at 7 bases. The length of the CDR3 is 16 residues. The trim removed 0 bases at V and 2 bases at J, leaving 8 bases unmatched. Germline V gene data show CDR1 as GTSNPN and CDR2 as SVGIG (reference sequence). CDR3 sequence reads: CAWSVALAVFTDTQYF. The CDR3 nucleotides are TGTGCCTGGAGTGTGGCCCTAGCGGTGTTCACAGATACGCAGTATTTT.

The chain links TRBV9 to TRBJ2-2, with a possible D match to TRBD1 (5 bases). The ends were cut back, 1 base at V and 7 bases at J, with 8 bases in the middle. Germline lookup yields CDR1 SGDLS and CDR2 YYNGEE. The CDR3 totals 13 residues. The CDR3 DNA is TGTGCCAGCAGCGTAAGGGGCAGCGGGGAGCTGTTTTTT. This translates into CASSVRGSGELFF.

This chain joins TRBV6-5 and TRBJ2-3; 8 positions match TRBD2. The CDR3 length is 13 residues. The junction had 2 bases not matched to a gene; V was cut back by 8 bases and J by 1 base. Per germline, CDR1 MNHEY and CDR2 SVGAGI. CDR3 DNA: TGTGCCAGCCGGGGGGGAGGCACAGATACGCAGTATTTT. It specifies CASRGGGTDTQYF.

The CDR3 loop reads CASSGSWTSETGELFF. The CDR3 region has the DNA TGTGCCAGCAGTGGGTCGTGGACTAGCGAGACCGGGGAGCTGTTTTTT. The chain recombines TRBV2 with TRBJ2-2; 9 nucleotides line up with TRBD2. Germline V gives CDR1 SNHLY, CDR2 FYNNEI. The CDR3 consists of 16 residues. V lost 4 bases to trimming and J lost 5 bases; unmatched junction nucleotides: 8.

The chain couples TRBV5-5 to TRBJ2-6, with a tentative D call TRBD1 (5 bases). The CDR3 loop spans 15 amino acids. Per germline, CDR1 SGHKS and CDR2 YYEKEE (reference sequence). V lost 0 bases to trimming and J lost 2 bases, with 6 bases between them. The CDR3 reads CASSLAGTGANVLTF. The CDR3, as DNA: TGTGCCAGCAGCTTGGCAGGGACTGGGGCCAACGTCCTGACTTTC.

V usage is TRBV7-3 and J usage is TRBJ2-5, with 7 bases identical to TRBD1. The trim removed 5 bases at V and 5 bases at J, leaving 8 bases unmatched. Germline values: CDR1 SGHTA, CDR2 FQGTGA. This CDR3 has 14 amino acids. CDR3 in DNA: TGTGCCAGCAGCGAACAGGGGAGTGGGGAGACCCAGTACTTC. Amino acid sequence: CASSEQGSGETQYF.

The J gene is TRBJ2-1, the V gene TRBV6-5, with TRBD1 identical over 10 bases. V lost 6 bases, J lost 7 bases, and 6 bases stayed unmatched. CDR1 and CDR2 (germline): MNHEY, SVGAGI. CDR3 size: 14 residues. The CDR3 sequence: CASRRQGARNEQFF. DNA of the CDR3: TGTGCCAGCAGGAGACAGGGGGCAAGGAATGAGCAGTTCTTC.

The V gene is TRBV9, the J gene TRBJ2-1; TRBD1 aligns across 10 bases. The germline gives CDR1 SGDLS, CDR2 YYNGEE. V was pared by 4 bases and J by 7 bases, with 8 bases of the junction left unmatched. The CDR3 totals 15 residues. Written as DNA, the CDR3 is TGTGCCAGCAGCATCGACAGGGGGCGCGTGAATGAGCAGTTCTTC. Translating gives CASSIDRGRVNEQFF. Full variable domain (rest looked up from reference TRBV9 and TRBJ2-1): DSGVTQTPKHLITATGQRVTLRCSPRSGDLSVYWYQQSLDQGLQFLIQYYNGEERAKGNILERFSAQQFPDLHSELNLSSLELGDSALYFCASSIDRGRVNEQFFGPGTRLTVL.

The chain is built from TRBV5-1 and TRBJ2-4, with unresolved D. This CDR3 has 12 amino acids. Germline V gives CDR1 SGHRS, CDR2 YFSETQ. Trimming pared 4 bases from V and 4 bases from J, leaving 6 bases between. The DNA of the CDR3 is TGCGCCAGCAGCGAGCAAAAAAACATTCAGTACTTC. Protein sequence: CASSEQKNIQYF.

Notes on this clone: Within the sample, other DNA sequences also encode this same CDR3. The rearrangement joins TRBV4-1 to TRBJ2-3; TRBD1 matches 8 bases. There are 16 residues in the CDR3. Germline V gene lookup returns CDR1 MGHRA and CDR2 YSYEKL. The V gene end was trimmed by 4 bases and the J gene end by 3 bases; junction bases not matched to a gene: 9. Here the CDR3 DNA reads TGCGCCAGCAGCCTCCGCCAGGGGGCGGGAACAGATACGCAGTATTTT. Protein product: CASSLRQGAGTDTQYF.

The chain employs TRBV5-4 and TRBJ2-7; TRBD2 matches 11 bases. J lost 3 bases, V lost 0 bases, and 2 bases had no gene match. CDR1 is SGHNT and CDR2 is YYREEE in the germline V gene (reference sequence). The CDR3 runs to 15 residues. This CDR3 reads CASSLGLAGLYEQYF. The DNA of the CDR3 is TGTGCCAGCAGCTTGGGACTAGCGGGACTCTACGAGCAGTACTTC.

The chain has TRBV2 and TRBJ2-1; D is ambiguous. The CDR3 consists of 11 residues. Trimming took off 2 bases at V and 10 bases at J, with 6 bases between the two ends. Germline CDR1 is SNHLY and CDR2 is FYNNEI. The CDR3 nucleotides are TGTGCCAGCAGTGAAATACACGAGCAGTTCTTC. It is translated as CASSEIHEQFF.

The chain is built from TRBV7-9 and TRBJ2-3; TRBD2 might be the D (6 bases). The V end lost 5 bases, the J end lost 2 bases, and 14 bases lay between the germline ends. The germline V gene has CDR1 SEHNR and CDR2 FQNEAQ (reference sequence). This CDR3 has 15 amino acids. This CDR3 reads CASSRVAATTDTQYF. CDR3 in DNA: TGTGCCAGCAGCAGAGTAGCGGCTACCACAGATACGCAGTATTTT.

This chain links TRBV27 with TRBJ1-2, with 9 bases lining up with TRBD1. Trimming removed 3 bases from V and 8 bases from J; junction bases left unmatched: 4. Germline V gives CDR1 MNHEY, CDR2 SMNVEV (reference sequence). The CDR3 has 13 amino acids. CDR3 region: CASSFDRGLGYTF. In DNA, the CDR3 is TGTGCCAGCAGTTTTGACAGGGGGTTAGGCTACACCTTC.

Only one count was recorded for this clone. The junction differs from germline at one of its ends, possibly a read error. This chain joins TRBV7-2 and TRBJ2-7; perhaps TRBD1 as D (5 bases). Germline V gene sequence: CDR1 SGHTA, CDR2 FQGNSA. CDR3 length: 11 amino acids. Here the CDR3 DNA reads TGTGCCAGCAGCTTGGGGCAATGGTTGGACTTC. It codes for CASSLGQWLDF.

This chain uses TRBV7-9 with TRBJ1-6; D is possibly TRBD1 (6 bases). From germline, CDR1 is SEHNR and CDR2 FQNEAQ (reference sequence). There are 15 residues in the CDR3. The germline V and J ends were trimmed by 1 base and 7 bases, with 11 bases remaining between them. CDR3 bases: TGTGCCAGCAGCTTAGAACAGGGACCGAATTCACCCCTCCACTTT. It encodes CASSLEQGPNSPLHF.

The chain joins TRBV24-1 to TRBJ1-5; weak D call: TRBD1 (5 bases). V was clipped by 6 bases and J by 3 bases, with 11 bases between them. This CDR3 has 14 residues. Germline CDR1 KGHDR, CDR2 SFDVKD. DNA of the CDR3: TGTGCCACCAGTCAGACAGTTTCCAATCAGCCCCAGCATTTT. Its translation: CATSQTVSNQPQHF.

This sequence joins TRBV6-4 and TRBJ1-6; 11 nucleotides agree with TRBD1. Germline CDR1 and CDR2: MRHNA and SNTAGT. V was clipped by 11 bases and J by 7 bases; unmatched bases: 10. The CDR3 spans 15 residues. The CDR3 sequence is CAGKDRGRGNSPLHF. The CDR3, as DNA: TGTGCCGGGAAGGACAGGGGGCGCGGGAATTCACCCCTCCACTTT.

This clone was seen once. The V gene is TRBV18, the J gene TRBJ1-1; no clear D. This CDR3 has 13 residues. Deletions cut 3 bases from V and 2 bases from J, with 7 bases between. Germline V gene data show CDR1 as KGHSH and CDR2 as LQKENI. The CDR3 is CASSPTINTEAFF. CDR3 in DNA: TGTGCCAGCTCACCCACTATTAACACTGAAGCTTTCTTT.

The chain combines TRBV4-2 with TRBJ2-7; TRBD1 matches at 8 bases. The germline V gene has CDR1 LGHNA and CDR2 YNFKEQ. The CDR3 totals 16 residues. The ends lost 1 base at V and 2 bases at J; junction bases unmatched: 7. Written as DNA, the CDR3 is TGTGCCAGCAGCCAAGTGTCGCAGGGGGCCCCCTACGAGCAGTACTTC. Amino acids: CASSQVSQGAPYEQYF.

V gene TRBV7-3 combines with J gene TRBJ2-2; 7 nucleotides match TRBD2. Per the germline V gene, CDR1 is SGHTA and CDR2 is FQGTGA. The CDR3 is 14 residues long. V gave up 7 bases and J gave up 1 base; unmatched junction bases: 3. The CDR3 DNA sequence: TGTGCCAGCAAGCTAGCGGAGAACACCGGGGAGCTGTTTTTT. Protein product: CASKLAENTGELFF.

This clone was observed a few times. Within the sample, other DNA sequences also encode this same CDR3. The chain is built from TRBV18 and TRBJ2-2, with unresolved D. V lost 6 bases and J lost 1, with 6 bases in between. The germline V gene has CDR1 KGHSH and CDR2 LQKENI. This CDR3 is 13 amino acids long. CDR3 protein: CASSPRNTGELFF. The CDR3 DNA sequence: TGTGCCAGCTCTCCTAGGAACACCGGGGAGCTGTTTTTT.

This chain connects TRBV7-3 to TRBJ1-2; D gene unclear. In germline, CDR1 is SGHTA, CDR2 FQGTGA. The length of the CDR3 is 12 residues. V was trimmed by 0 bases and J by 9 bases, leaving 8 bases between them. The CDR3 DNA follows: TGTGCCAGCAGCTTAACGCGGGTGCGCTACACCTTC. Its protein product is CASSLTRVRYTF.